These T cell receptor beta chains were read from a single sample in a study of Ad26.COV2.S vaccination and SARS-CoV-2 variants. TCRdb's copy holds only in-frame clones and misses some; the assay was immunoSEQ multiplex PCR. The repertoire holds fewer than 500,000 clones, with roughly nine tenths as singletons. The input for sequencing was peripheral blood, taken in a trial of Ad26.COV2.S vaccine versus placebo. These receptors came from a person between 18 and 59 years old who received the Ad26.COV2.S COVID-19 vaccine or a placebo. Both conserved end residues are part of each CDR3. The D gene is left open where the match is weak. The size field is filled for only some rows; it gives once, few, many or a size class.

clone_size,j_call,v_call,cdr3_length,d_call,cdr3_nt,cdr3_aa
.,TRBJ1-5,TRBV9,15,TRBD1,TGTGCCAGCAGCCCAGAGGGACAGGGGGACCAGCCCCAGCATTTT,CASSPEGQGDQPQHF
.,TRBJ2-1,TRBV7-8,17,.,TGTGCCAGCAGCCCCTCGCCGGGCAGGGAATACTACAATGAGCAGTTCTTC,CASSPSPGREYYNEQFF
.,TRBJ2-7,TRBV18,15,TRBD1,TGTGCCAGCTCACCTACAGGGGGATTAACCTACGAGCAGTACTTC,CASSPTGGLTYEQYF
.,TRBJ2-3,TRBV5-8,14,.,TGTGCCAGCAGCTTGGTGGGGCTCACAGATACGCAGTATTTT,CASSLVGLTDTQYF
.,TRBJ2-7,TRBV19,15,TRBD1,TGTGCCAGTAGTATTGGGGACAGAGACTCCTACGAGCAGTACTTC,CASSIGDRDSYEQYF
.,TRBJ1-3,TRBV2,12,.,TGTGCCACCGGGGACCATGGAAACACCATATATTTT,CATGDHGNTIYF
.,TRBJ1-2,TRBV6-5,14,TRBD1,TGTGCCAGCAGAAGTGCCGGGACAGCCTATGGCTACACCTTC,CASRSAGTAYGYTF
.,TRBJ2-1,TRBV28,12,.,TGTGCCAGCAGTTTTTCGTACTTAGAGCAGTTCTTC,CASSFSYLEQFF
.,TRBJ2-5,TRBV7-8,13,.,TGTGCCAGCAGCTACTTGACGGGTGGTAGCTCGTACTTC,CASSYLTGGSSYF
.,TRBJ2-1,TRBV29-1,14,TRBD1,TGCAGCGTCCGCGAGGGGACAGAATATGGGGAGCAGTTCTTC,CSVREGTEYGEQFF
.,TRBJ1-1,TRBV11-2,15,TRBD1,TGTGCCAGCAGCTTAGACGACAGGGTGCACACTGAAGCTTTCTTT,CASSLDDRVHTEAFF
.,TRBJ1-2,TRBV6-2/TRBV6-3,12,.,TGTGCCAGCAGTTACCGGAACTATGGCTACACCTTC,CASSYRNYGYTF
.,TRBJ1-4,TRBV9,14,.,TGTGCCAGCAGCTTGGCGGCAACTAATGAAAAACTGTTTTTT,CASSLAATNEKLFF
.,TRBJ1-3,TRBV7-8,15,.,TGTGCCAGCAGCTTAAGGACAGTCTCTGGAAACACCATATATTTT,CASSLRTVSGNTIYF
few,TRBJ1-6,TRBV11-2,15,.,TGTGCCAGCAGCTCGAACCTAAGGGGTAATTCACCCCTCCACTTT,CASSSNLRGNSPLHF
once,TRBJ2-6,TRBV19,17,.,TGTGCCAGTAGTACGAAGATACAGGCTCTGCGGGCCAACGTCCTGACTTTC,CASSTKIQALRANVLTF
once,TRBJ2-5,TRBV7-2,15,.,TGTGCCAGCAGCTTATTTCAGCGAGTGGGAGAGACCCAGTACTTC,CASSLFQRVGETQYF
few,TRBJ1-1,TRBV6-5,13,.,TGTGCCAGCACTCTACAGGGAAGCACTGAAGCTTTCTTT,CASTLQGSTEAFF
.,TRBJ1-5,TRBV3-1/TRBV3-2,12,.,TGTGCCAGCAGCGACCTAGGGGAGCCCCAGCATTTT,CASSDLGEPQHF
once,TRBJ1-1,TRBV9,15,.,TGTGCCAGCAGCGTAGATCCGGCGCTGAACACTGAAGCTTTCTTT,CASSVDPALNTEAFF
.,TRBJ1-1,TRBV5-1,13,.,TGCGCCAGCAGTTTAACTCCGGGCACTGAAGCTTTCTTT,CASSLTPGTEAFF
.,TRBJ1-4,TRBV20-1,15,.,TGCAGTGCTAGTGTCCGTTCCGGACCCGGGGAAAAACTGTTTTTT,CSASVRSGPGEKLFF
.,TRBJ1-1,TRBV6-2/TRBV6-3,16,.,TGTGCCAGCAGTTACTCCTTGCCAGGGGCGGACACTGAAGCTTTCTTT,CASSYSLPGADTEAFF
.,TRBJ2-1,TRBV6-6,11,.,TGTGCCAGCAGTCGCCAGGGTGAGCAGTTCTTC,CASSRQGEQFF
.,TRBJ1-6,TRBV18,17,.,TGTGCCAGCTCCTTCGACCCAATAAGCTCCTATAATTCACCCCTCCACTTT,CASSFDPISSYNSPLHF
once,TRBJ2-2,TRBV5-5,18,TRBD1,TGTGCCAGCAGCTCCCGACAGGGGGTTCTTGGAGGCACCGGGGAGCTGTTTTTT,CASSSRQGVLGGTGELFF
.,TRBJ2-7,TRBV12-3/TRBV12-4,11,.,TGTGCCAGCAGCGGCGTATACGAGCAGTACTTC,CASSGVYEQYF
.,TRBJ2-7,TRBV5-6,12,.,TGTGCCAGCAGCTACGCTAGAGACGAGCAGTACTTC,CASSYARDEQYF
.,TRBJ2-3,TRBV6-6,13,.,TGTGCCAGCAGTTACTCGGGTTCCGATACGCAGTATTTT,CASSYSGSDTQYF
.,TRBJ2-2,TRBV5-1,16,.,TGCGCCAGCAGCCAGGGGGACTCGCCGCATACCGGGGAGCTGTTTTTT,CASSQGDSPHTGELFF
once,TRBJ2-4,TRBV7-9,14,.,TGTGCCAGCAGCGCCCCTAACGTCGAAAACATTCAGTACTTC,CASSAPNVENIQYF
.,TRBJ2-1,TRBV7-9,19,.,TGTGCCAGCAGCTTAACACGGTTTACGGGTATTGAATCCTACAATGAGCAGTTCTTC,CASSLTRFTGIESYNEQFF
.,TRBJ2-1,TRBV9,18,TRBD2,TGTGCCAGCAGCGTAACCCTTTCTAGCGGGGGGGCATACAATGAGCAGTTCTTC,CASSVTLSSGGAYNEQFF
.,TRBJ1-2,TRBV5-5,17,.,TGTGCCAGCAGCTATGTCGTAAGGTACCAAGCTAACTATGGCTACACCTTC,CASSYVVRYQANYGYTF
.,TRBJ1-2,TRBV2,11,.,TGTGCCAGCACCTTCCTGCATGGCTACACCTTC,CASTFLHGYTF
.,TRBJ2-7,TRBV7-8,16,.,TGTGCCAGCAGCTTAGTAGGTCGGGGTCTGACCTACGAGCAGTACTTC,CASSLVGRGLTYEQYF
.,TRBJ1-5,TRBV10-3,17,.,TGTGCCATCAGTTCCTCTAGTTTAGGGCCTAGCAATCAGCCCCAGCATTTT,CAISSSSLGPSNQPQHF
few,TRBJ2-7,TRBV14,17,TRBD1,TGTGCCAGCAGCCAAGGGGGTCGAGGGACAGGCTTCTACGAGCAGTACTTC,CASSQGGRGTGFYEQYF
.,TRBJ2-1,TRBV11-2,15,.,TGTGCCAGCAGCTTAGGGAGTAGCTCCTACAATGAGCAGTTCTTC,CASSLGSSSYNEQFF
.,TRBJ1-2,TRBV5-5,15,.,TGTGCCAGCAGCTTGGCGTGGGGGGATGGCTATGGCTACACCTTC,CASSLAWGDGYGYTF
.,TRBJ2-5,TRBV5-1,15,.,TGCGCCAGCAGCTTGGAAGTGAATCGCCAAGAGACCCAGTACTTC,CASSLEVNRQETQYF
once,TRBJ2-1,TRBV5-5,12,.,TGTGCCAGCAGCTCTGTGCTCAATGAGCAGTTCTTC,CASSSVLNEQFF
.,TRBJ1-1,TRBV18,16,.,TGTGCCAGCTCACCACCGAGTTCAGGGGTGGACACTGAAGCTTTCTTT,CASSPPSSGVDTEAFF
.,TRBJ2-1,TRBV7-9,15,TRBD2,TGTGCCAGCAGCTTCAATAGCGGGGGGGCGAATGAGCAGTTCTTC,CASSFNSGGANEQFF
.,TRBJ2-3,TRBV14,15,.,TGTGCCAGCAGCCAAGGCATCTCCCCCTGGGATACGCAGTATTTT,CASSQGISPWDTQYF
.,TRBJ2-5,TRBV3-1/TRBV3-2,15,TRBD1,TGTGCCAGCAGCCAAGGGACAGGGTCTCAAGAGACCCAGTACTTC,CASSQGTGSQETQYF
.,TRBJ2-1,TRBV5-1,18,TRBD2,TGCGCCAGCAGCTTTGCAGCGGGGGGGATGAGCTCCTACAATGAGCAGTTCTTC,CASSFAAGGMSSYNEQFF
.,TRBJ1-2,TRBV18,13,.,TGTGCCAGCTCACCTGGGAGTGGCTATGGCTACACCTTC,CASSPGSGYGYTF
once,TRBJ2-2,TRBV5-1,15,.,TGCGCCAGCAGCTCGCCCAGGGATGGGACCGGGGAGCTGTTTTTT,CASSSPRDGTGELFF
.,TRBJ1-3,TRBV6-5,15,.,TGTGCCAGCAGTTACGGCGGGGGTCGGAGAAACACCATATATTTT,CASSYGGGRRNTIYF
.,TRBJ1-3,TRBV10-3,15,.,TGTGCCATCAGTGTAGGAGGCTACTCTGGAAACACCATATATTTT,CAISVGGYSGNTIYF
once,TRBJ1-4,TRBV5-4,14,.,TGTGCCAGCAGCTTGGGACCTCTCGGGGAAAAACTGTTTTTT,CASSLGPLGEKLFF
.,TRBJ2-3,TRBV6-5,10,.,TGTGCCAGCAGAGGAGATACGCAGTATTTT,CASRGDTQYF
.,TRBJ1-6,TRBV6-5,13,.,TGTGCCAGCAGCCACGATCTCTCCTCACCCCTCCACTTT,CASSHDLSSPLHF